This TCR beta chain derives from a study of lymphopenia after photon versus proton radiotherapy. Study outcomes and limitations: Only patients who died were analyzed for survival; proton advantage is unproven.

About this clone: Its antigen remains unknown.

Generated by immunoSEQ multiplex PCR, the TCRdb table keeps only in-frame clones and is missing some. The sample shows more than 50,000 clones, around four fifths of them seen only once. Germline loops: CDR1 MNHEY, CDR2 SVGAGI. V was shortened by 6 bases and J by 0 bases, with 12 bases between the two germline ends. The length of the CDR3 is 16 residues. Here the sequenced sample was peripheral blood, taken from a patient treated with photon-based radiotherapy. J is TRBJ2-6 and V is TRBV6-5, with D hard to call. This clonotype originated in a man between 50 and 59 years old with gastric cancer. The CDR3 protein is CASSYRHGSGANVLTF. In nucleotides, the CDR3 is TGTGCCAGCAGCTACCGACACGGCTCTGGGGCCAACGTCCTGACTTTC.